The T cell receptor beta chain under discussion was sequenced for a study of glioma-infiltrating T cells after dendritic cell vaccination. Time point of the sample: after dendritic cell vaccination, including at tumor progression/relapse. The data were produced by immunoSEQ multiplex PCR, yet TCRdb's version contains in-frame clones alone and is incomplete. The sample has over 75,000 clones, around four fifths seen once. The length of the CDR3 is 17 residues. V trimming: 2 bases; J trimming: 7 bases; junction bases outside the gene matches: 12. Looked up from germline, CDR1 is MNHEY and CDR2 is SMNVEV (reference sequence).

The origin of this receptor is a human donor with glioblastoma. The sample was blood, taken after dendritic cell vaccination. The rearrangement uses TRBV27 and TRBJ1-5, with 9 bases that match TRBD1. The CDR3 bases are TGTGCCAGCAGTTTAGAGGGGGGACAGGGAGTGAGGCAGCCCCAGCATTTT. Its protein product is CASSLEGGQGVRQPQHF.